This T cell receptor (beta chain) was captured in a study of somatic mutations in cytotoxic T cells in rheumatoid arthritis. General study results and limits: With roughly 62 patients examined, roughly eight had a largest CD8+ clone exceeding 20% of CD8+ cells.

The data were produced by immunoSEQ multiplex PCR, yet TCRdb's version contains in-frame clones alone and is incomplete. The sample has 17,000 or so clones; roughly 85% are singletons. A word on this clone: Its antigen is undetermined.

This CDR3 comprises 15 residues. Trimming removed 5 bases from V and 3 bases from J; junction bases left unmatched: 7. Germline CDR1 and CDR2: MNHNS and SASEGT. The material sequenced was CD8+ T cells sorted from blood. The chain uses TRBV6-1 and TRBJ2-7; TRBD2 matches at 10 bases. This clonotype was sampled from a woman between 35 and 50 years old with rheumatoid arthritis. The CDR3 sequence is CASSPLAGESYEQYF. CDR3 nucleotide sequence: TGTGCCAGCAGTCCCCTAGCGGGAGAAAGCTACGAGCAGTACTTC.